The clone carrying this T cell receptor (delta chain) was counted between two and nine times. Antigen unknown. A single base is all that separates this from a far larger clone, so a read error is likely. Other DNA sequences in this sample translate to the same CDR3. Gammadelta T cells were flow-sorted from PBMC into Vgamma9/Vdelta2+ and Vdelta2-negative populations for bulk analysis. The entry originates in a study of γδ T cells in repeated Plasmodium falciparum infection. The germline gives CDR1 GEAIGNYY, CDR2 EKD. Trimming removed 0 bases at V and 0 bases at J, with 13 bases between. CDR3 length equals 16 residues. TCRdb re-called the multiplex PCR reads via CATT. The table includes about 57,000 delta-chain clones, 1.5% to 2% detected once. Study results and limitations: Repeated controlled infections reportedly drove waves of new clonotype selection in Vdelta2-negative, mostly Vdelta1+, gammadelta repertoires.

The chain combines TRDV2 with TRDJ1, with TRDD3 as a possible D gene (5 bases). The J gene, left out of TCRdb, was set here by checking the DNA against germline. The receptor's source is a pool of human donors (malaria-infected and uninfected, not separated). The sequenced sample was gamma-delta T cells from blood. In DNA form, the CDR3 reads TGTGCCTGTGACACCGGCCTAGGGGACCACACCGATAAACTCATCTTT. It yields the protein CACDTGLGDHTDKLIF.